The rows below give T cell receptor beta chains drawn from one sample of a study of cytomegalovirus exposure and HLA in healthy donors. Clones were read by immunoSEQ multiplex PCR, and TCRdb kept only the in-frame ones, dropping some. The sample consists of approximately 30,000 clones, roughly 67% of them appearing once. The sequencing input was PBMCs. The receptors come from a man in his forties or fifties in good health and CMV-seropositive. Both conserved end residues are part of each CDR3. D genes are given only for firm matches. Expanded clones get a size class; other rows say once, few or many, or leave the size out.

clone size	V gene	D gene	J gene	CDR3 protein	CDR3 DNA
.	TRBV7-8	.	TRBJ1-5	CASSLAGGNQPQHF	TGTGCCAGCAGCTTAGCTGGGGGGAATCAGCCCCAGCATTTT
.	TRBV5-1	TRBD1	TRBJ1-3	CASSSGQGNWLNTIYF	TGCGCCAGCAGCTCCGGACAGGGAAATTGGCTAAACACCATATATTTT
.	TRBV27	TRBD1	TRBJ1-5	CASSRQGIGNQPQHF	TGTGCCAGCAGTAGACAGGGAATCGGCAATCAGCCCCAGCATTTT
.	TRBV5-4	TRBD1	TRBJ2-7	CASSIGTGPYEQYF	TGTGCCAGCAGCATAGGGACAGGTCCCTACGAGCAGTACTTC
medium-sized	TRBV6-5	.	TRBJ1-2	CASSVGGKDYGYTF	TGTGCCAGCAGCGTGGGGGGTAAGGACTATGGCTACACCTTC
.	TRBV25-1	.	TRBJ2-5	CASSPTGETQYF	TGTGCCAGCAGTCCGACGGGAGAGACCCAGTACTTC
few	TRBV15	TRBD1	TRBJ1-3	CATGDRATGNTIYF	TGTGCCACGGGGGACAGGGCGACCGGAAACACCATATATTTT
.	TRBV7-2	.	TRBJ1-5	CASSLERKPQHF	TGTGCCAGCAGCTTAGAGAGGAAGCCCCAGCATTTT
medium-sized	TRBV25-1	TRBD1	TRBJ1-5	CASSPGRGKEDNQPQHF	TGTGCCAGCAGTCCCGGCAGGGGGAAGGAGGACAATCAGCCCCAGCATTTT
.	TRBV12-5	.	TRBJ2-5	CASGSGQGEETQYF	.
once	TRBV5-1	.	TRBJ1-2	CASSRQRGDYGYTF	TGCGCCAGCAGTCGCCAGCGTGGAGACTATGGCTACACCTTC
medium-sized	TRBV7-2	.	TRBJ1-1	CASSTTTGPNTEAFF	TGTGCCAGCAGCACAACGACAGGTCCGAACACTGAAGCTTTCTTT
few	TRBV6-5	.	TRBJ2-1	CASSLQGKGYNEQFF	TGTGCCAGCAGCCTACAGGGAAAAGGATACAATGAGCAGTTCTTC
.	TRBV27	TRBD1	TRBJ1-2	CASSMTGLAGGYTF	TGTGCCAGCAGTATGACAGGGTTGGCTGGTGGCTACACCTTC
.	TRBV6-5	.	TRBJ1-2	CASSWEGNGYTF	TGTGCCAGCAGTTGGGAGGGGAATGGCTACACCTTC